This TCR beta chain was profiled in a study of identical twins. Points from the study as a whole: Sharing of beta out-of-frame sequences by twins showed a weaker excess.

In its sample, this clonotype was seen a few times. Its target is unknown. MiXCR, run by TCRdb on the 5' RACE reads, gives a single entry per CDR3 protein. The table lists 500,000 to 600,000 distinct CDR3 sequences, under 25% of them singletons. Separately, the same data were catalogued under a study of T cells expressing NK-cell markers.

The TCR comes from a woman in her late teens or twenties in good health. The source material was CD4+ T cells sorted from blood.

CDR3 region: CASSPSTGGGKQYF. The CDR3 DNA reads TGTGCCAGCAGCCCCTCGACAGGGGGTGGTAAGCAGTACTTC. The gene calls are TRBV6-1 and TRBJ2-7, with 9 bases that match TRBD1. V shed 6 bases, J shed 8 bases, and the junction held 11 bases outside the gene matches. CDR1 and CDR2 (germline): MNHNS, SASEGT. This CDR3 is built from 14 residues.